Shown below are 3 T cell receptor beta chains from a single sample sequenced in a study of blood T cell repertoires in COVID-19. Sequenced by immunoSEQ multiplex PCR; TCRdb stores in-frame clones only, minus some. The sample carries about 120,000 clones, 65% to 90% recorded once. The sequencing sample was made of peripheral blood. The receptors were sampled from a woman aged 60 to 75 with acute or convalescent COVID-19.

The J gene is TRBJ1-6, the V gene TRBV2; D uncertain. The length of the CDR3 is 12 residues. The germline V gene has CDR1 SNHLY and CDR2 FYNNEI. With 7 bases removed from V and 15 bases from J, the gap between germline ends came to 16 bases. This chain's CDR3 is CASIEGHLNLHF. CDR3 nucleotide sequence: TGTGCCAGCATTGAGGGCCACCTTAACCTCCACTTT.

CDR3 region: CASSYSDRAHEQYF. DNA for the CDR3: TGTGCCAGCAGTTACTCCGACAGGGCCCACGAGCAGTACTTC. This chain links TRBV6-2 or TRBV6-3 with TRBJ2-7, with TRBD1 matching over 7 bases. V shed 0 bases, J shed 5 bases, and the junction held 4 bases outside the gene matches. CDR1 and CDR2 from the germline V gene are MNHEY and SVGEGT. The CDR3 spans 14 residues.

The CDR3 DNA follows: TGTGCCATCAGTGTGCTAAGGGGGGAGCAGTTCTTC. Residues: CAISVLRGEQFF. The rearrangement uses TRBV10-3 and TRBJ2-1; D perhaps matches TRBD1 (6 bases). Germline V lookup: CDR1 ENHRY, CDR2 SYGVKD. Trimming pared 4 bases from V and 10 bases from J, leaving 11 bases between. This CDR3 is built from 12 residues.